This entry lists 23 T cell receptor beta chains sequenced from one sample in a study of blood T cell repertoires in COVID-19. Using immunoSEQ multiplex PCR, the repertoire was profiled, and TCRdb retains in-frame clones only, with some absent. The sample yields approximately 210,000 clones, around 95% seen once. The sample was peripheral blood. These receptors all come from a man aged 25 to 45 with COVID-19, enrolled during active disease.

This clone appeared a single time. The chain links TRBV19 to TRBJ1-1, with no clear D. The CDR3 contains 14 residues. Germline V gives CDR1 LNHDA, CDR2 SQIVND (reference sequence). With 8 bases removed from V and 4 bases from J, the gap between germline ends came to 17 bases. CDR3 residues: CASFKLGAGTEAFF. CDR3 nucleotide sequence: TGTGCCAGTTTTAAGTTGGGCGCGGGCACTGAAGCTTTCTTT.

A note on this clone: Other DNA sequences within the sample encode an identical CDR3. CDR3: CASSLGTENQPQHF. The CDR3 coding sequence is TGCGCCAGCAGCTTGGGGACAGAGAATCAGCCCCAGCATTTT. The chain couples TRBV5-1 to TRBJ1-5; tentatively, D is TRBD1 (6 bases). CDR3 size: 14 residues. Trimming removed 0 bases from V and 4 bases from J, with 8 bases in between. In germline, CDR1 is SGHRS, CDR2 YFSETQ.

Note on this clone: A junction boundary mismatches the germline segment, possibly from a read error. The chain recombines TRBV28 with TRBJ1-1; TRBD1 aligns across 9 bases. The CDR3 runs 12 residues. CDR1 is MDHEN, CDR2 SYDVKM, per germline. DNA for the CDR3: TGTGCCAGCAGACAGGGGGCTGAGAAGGTGGTCTTT. It translates to CASRQGAEKVVF.

This clone was seen just once. V usage is TRBV10-2 and J usage is TRBJ1-2; possibly TRBD1 for D (6 bases). The CDR3 has 16 amino acids. V was trimmed by 2 bases and J by 0 bases, leaving 13 bases between them. Germline V lookup: CDR1 WSHSY, CDR2 SAAADI. The CDR3 DNA sequence: TGCGCCAGCAGTGAGAACAGGGCAAGAACTAACTATGGCTACACCTTC. Translation: CASSENRARTNYGYTF.

A single count supports this clone. This sequence joins TRBV11-2 and TRBJ2-1, with a tentative D call TRBD2 (6 bases). The CDR3 loop spans 15 amino acids. Germline CDR1 and CDR2: SGHAT and FQNNGV. The germline V and J ends were trimmed by 1 base and 2 bases, with 9 bases remaining between them. CDR3 protein: CASSLVTSPYNEQFF. The CDR3 coding sequence is TGTGCCAGCAGCTTAGTAACTAGCCCCTACAATGAGCAGTTCTTC.

The chain combines TRBV7-2 with TRBJ2-5; D remains ambiguous. CDR3 length: 11 amino acids. The V end was cut by 6 bases, the J end by 4 bases, with 6 bases between. Germline V gene lookup returns CDR1 SGHTA and CDR2 FQGNSA. The CDR3 loop is CASSFLETQYF. The CDR3 DNA reads TGTGCCAGCAGTTTCCTAGAGACCCAGTACTTC.

The chain combines TRBV2 with TRBJ2-7, with D maybe TRBD1 (5 bases). The CDR3 has 14 residues. CDR1 SNHLY and CDR2 FYNNEI come from the germline V gene. V was pared by 2 bases and J by 2 bases, with 10 bases between. This chain's CDR3 is CASSEQGTAYEQYF. CDR3 DNA: TGTGCCAGCAGTGAACAGGGCACCGCCTACGAGCAGTACTTC.

The chain carries TRBV6-1 and TRBJ1-6, with D tentatively TRBD1 (5 bases). The V end lost 2 bases, the J end lost 8 bases, and 13 bases lay between the germline ends. Looked up from germline, CDR1 is MNHNS and CDR2 is SASEGT. This CDR3 spans 15 amino acids. Here the CDR3 reads CASSERTGLDSPLHF. CDR3 bases: TGTGCCAGCAGTGAACGTACAGGATTAGATTCACCCCTCCACTTT.

This clone was picked up a small number of times. The rearrangement links TRBV10-2 to TRBJ2-7, with D maybe TRBD2 (6 bases). This CDR3 has 17 amino acids. Per the germline V gene, CDR1 is WSHSY and CDR2 is SAAADI. V gave up 8 bases and J gave up 0 bases, with 23 bases separating them. The CDR3 here is CASLNPRGGGASYEQYF. CDR3 DNA: TGCGCCAGCTTAAATCCCCGGGGAGGAGGGGCCTCCTACGAGCAGTACTTC.

The chain links TRBV19 to TRBJ1-1; D might be TRBD1 (6 bases). Germline V gene data show CDR1 as LNHDA and CDR2 as SQIVND (reference sequence). The CDR3 is made up of 14 amino acids. V was clipped by 5 bases and J by 0 bases, with 10 bases between them. For the CDR3, the DNA is TGTGCCAGTAGTCCCAGGACAGTGAACACTGAAGCTTTCTTT. Its translation: CASSPRTVNTEAFF. The entire variable domain, with the rest obtained from reference TRBV19 and TRBJ1-1, is as follows: DGGITQSPKYLFRKEGQNVTLSCEQNLNHDAMYWYRQDPGQGLRLIYYSQIVNDFQKGDIAEGYSVSREKKESFPLTVTSAQKNPTAFYLCASSPRTVNTEAFFGQGTRLTVV.

The gene calls are TRBV29-1 and TRBJ2-2; TRBD1 matches 7 bases. V shed 7 bases and J 3 bases; nucleotides not matched to a gene: 8. This CDR3 comprises 14 residues. CDR1 and CDR2 from the germline V gene are SQVTM and ANQGSEA. CDR3 in DNA: TGCAGCGGCCAGAGAGGACAGGACACCGGGGAGCTGTTTTTT. This gives the protein CSGQRGQDTGELFF.

The J gene is TRBJ2-2, the V gene TRBV5-1; 7 bases line up with TRBD1. The V and J ends lost 4 bases and 7 bases, in that order; junction bases with no gene match: 10. The CDR3 spans 15 residues. Per germline, CDR1 SGHRS and CDR2 YFSETQ. The CDR3 spells CASSAGTVSGGELFF. DNA for the CDR3: TGCGCCAGCAGCGCCGGGACAGTTTCTGGCGGGGAGCTGTTTTTT.

This chain links TRBV6-5 with TRBJ1-5; the D is unclear. This CDR3 spans 16 amino acids. Deletions cut 4 bases from V and 0 bases from J, with 13 bases between. CDR1 is MNHEY and CDR2 is SVGAGI in the germline V gene. CDR3 residues: CASSSAETYSNQPQHF. The CDR3, as DNA: TGTGCCAGCAGTTCGGCGGAGACTTATAGCAATCAGCCCCAGCATTTT.

V and J are TRBV4-2 and TRBJ2-1; D is unresolved. CDR1 and CDR2 (germline): LGHNA, YNFKEQ. The CDR3 loop spans 13 amino acids. V lost 1 base and J lost 8, with 9 bases in between. The CDR3 sequence: CASSQVSRDEQFF. The CDR3 DNA reads TGTGCCAGCAGCCAAGTATCCCGGGATGAGCAGTTCTTC.

The chain joins TRBV10-3 to TRBJ2-2, with a weak D call TRBD2 (6 bases). Germline V CDR1 and CDR2: ENHRY, SYGVKD. The CDR3 sequence is 17 residues long. Between the trimmed V and J ends, which lost 0 bases and 2 bases, there was a span of 13 bases. The CDR3 region has the DNA TGTGCCATCAGTGAGTCGAGTGGGGGGACCAACACCGGGGAGCTGTTTTTT. Encoded protein: CAISESSGGTNTGELFF.

The gene calls are TRBV15 and TRBJ2-7, with D possibly TRBD2 on 5 matching bases. Germline V gene lookup returns CDR1 LNHNV and CDR2 YYDKDF (reference sequence). Trimming shortened V by 3 bases and J by 3 bases, and 9 bases separated the two germline ends. The CDR3 consists of 13 residues. CDR3: CATSRSSFYEQYF. CDR3 coding DNA: TGTGCCACCAGCAGGTCTAGCTTCTACGAGCAGTACTTC.

The gene calls are TRBV7-9 and TRBJ2-6; 8 nucleotides align to TRBD1. J was trimmed by 0 bases and V by 6 bases; bases with no gene match: 13. This CDR3 region has 19 residues. The V gene's germline CDR1 is SEHNR and CDR2 FQNEAQ (reference sequence). The CDR3 here is CASRLNQGAHASGANVLTF. Written as DNA, the CDR3 is TGTGCCAGCAGACTCAATCAGGGGGCCCATGCCTCTGGGGCCAACGTCCTGACTTTC.

The rearrangement joins TRBV13 to TRBJ2-5; 8 bases map to TRBD2. The CDR3 sequence is 19 residues long. The germline CDR1 and CDR2 sequences are PRHDT and FYEKMQ (reference sequence). Unmatched junction bases numbered 19, after V lost 5 bases and J lost 2 bases. The CDR3 DNA is TGTGCCAGCAGCGTCAGACTAGCGCTGACTCCCCGGAGGCAAGAGACCCAGTACTTC. Its protein is CASSVRLALTPRRQETQYF.

The chain recombines TRBV12-3 or TRBV12-4 with TRBJ1-1; D is perhaps TRBD1 (6 bases). The length of the CDR3 is 12 residues. Trimming shortened V by 8 bases and J by 8 bases, and 15 bases separated the two germline ends. Here the CDR3 DNA reads TGTGCCAGCCATAATGGGGGCTTGGAAGCTTTCTTT. Its translation: CASHNGGLEAFF.

V and J are TRBV9 and TRBJ2-7; 9 bases are shared with TRBD1. V lost 5 bases and J lost 5; bases outside the gene matches: 8. This CDR3 region has 14 residues. Germline V gene sequence: CDR1 SGDLS, CDR2 YYNGEE. This CDR3 is CASSPGTGLNEQYF. CDR3 sequence (DNA): TGTGCCAGCAGTCCCGGGACAGGGTTGAACGAGCAGTACTTC. Supplemented by reference TRBV9 and TRBJ2-7, the full variable domain reads DSGVTQTPKHLITATGQRVTLRCSPRSGDLSVYWYQQSLDQGLQFLIQYYNGEERAKGNILERFSAQQFPDLHSELNLSSLELGDSALYFCASSPGTGLNEQYFGPGTRLTVT.

The gene calls are TRBV12-5 and TRBJ1-1, with 8 bases matching TRBD1. J was trimmed by 10 bases and V by 1 base; bases with no gene match: 5. This CDR3 region has 13 residues. Germline V gene sequence: CDR1 LGHNT, CDR2 FRNRAP. As DNA, the CDR3 is TGTGCTAGTGGTTTGGGACAGGGGTGGGGAGCTTTCTTT. Amino acid sequence: CASGLGQGWGAFF. Using reference TRBV12-5 and TRBJ1-1 for the parts outside the CDR3, the full variable domain is DARVTQTPRHKVTEMGQEVTMRCQPILGHNTVFWYRQTMMQGLELLAYFRNRAPLDDSGMPKDRFSAEMPDATLATLKIQPSEPRDSAVYFCASGLGQGWGAFFGQGTRLTVV.

This sequence joins TRBV4-2 and TRBJ1-1; TRBD1 is a possible D gene (5 bases). This CDR3 comprises 20 residues. Trimming cost V 0 bases and J 5 bases, with 28 bases left between them. Germline V gives CDR1 LGHNA, CDR2 YNFKEQ. The CDR3 here is CASSQEGGGKNLLRRTEAFF. CDR3 nucleotides: TGTGCCAGCAGCCAAGAGGGGGGTGGCAAAAACCTTTTAAGACGAACTGAAGCTTTCTTT.

This clone has a single count. The chain links TRBV19 to TRBJ1-1, with D possibly TRBD1 on 6 matching bases. The CDR3 contains 16 residues. CDR1 and CDR2 (germline): LNHDA, SQIVND (reference sequence). V gave up 4 bases and J gave up 2 bases, with 17 bases separating them. The CDR3 bases are TGTGCCAGTAGTAAACGCCAAGACAGGTCCAACACTGAAGCTTTCTTT. Translation: CASSKRQDRSNTEAFF.